This T cell receptor beta chain came from a study of blood T cell repertoires in COVID-19. As originally analysed: Estimates of nucleated cell counts were drawn from the amplification of reference gene primers. This table comes from immunoSEQ multiplex PCR, and its TCRdb copy is limited to in-frame clones, with some not included. V, J and clone size reflect that table, while D and trimming were determined from the DNA. The table includes about 130,000 clones, about 81% detected once. Trimming shortened V by 2 bases and J by 1 base, and 5 bases separated the two germline ends. Germline V gene sequence: CDR1 LGHNA, CDR2 YNFKEQ. The CDR3 covers 13 residues.

Sequencing was carried out using peripheral blood. The receptor was isolated from a woman in her forties or fifties with acute or convalescent COVID-19. The J gene is TRBJ1-1, the V gene TRBV4-2; D is unclear. CDR3 DNA: TGTGCCAGCAGCCAAAGCCCGAACACTGAAGCTTTCTTT. It yields the protein CASSQSPNTEAFF.